One sample yielded the 9 T cell receptor beta chains listed below, sequenced in a study of shared clonotypes between healthy human individuals (dated by TCRdb to 2020 to 2022). Libraries were constructed by the immunoSEQ multiplex PCR assay. TCRdb holds this immuneACCESS table with in-frame rearrangements only. Some clones are missing; in checked studies, unresolved V genes explain under half, and the rest has no known cause. Within this sample are approximately 2,000,000 clones, with 85% to 95% of them counted one time only. In total, the top ten clones hold roughly 1.7% of the sample. CD8 naive samples consisted of CD45RO-negative cells that were positively selected for CCR7, yielding a CD45RA+CCR7+ population without TemRA cells. The sample was naive CD8+ T cells from PBMCs. Explained via the paper, the cell subset or site label denotes: CD45RA+CCR7+. The receptors come from a young man in good health. Some clones in this sample may be carry-over from other donors' samples.

This clone has only one observation. The CDR3: CASSLSGTLGNEQYF. The CDR3 nucleotides are TGTGCCAGCAGTTTATCCGGGACCTTGGGCAACGAGCAGTACTTC. The chain employs TRBV27 and TRBJ2-7, with D perhaps matching TRBD1 or TRBD2 (5 bases each). V was trimmed by 0 bases and J by 5 bases, leaving 14 bases between them. The germline gives CDR1 MNHEY, CDR2 SMNVEV (reference sequence). This CDR3 contains 15 residues.

J is TRBJ2-1 and V is TRBV28; 11 bases match TRBD2. The trim removed 5 bases at V and 4 bases at J, leaving 10 bases unmatched. The CDR3 contains 17 residues. CDR1 is MDHEN, CDR2 SYDVKM, per germline. DNA for the CDR3: TGTGCCAGCAGTCCAACCGGGACTAGCGGACCTTACAATGAGCAGTTCTTC. Translation: CASSPTGTSGPYNEQFF.

V and J are TRBV29-1 and TRBJ2-2, with 7 bases that match TRBD2. The J segment lost 2 bases and the V segment lost 4 bases, leaving 10 bases of the junction unmatched. Germline V gene sequence: CDR1 SQVTM, CDR2 ANQGSEA. The CDR3 has 16 amino acids. The CDR3 loop reads CSVGHRDYPNTGELFF. Written as DNA, the CDR3 is TGCAGCGTTGGACACCGGGACTACCCAAACACCGGGGAGCTGTTTTTT.

The chain joins TRBV7-9 to TRBJ2-7; no definite D call. CDR1 is SEHNR and CDR2 is FQNEAQ in the germline V gene (reference sequence). This CDR3 is built from 14 residues. V was trimmed by 3 bases and J by 4 bases, leaving 13 bases between them. CDR3 loop: CASSLLRREYEQYF. As DNA, the CDR3 is TGTGCCAGCAGCTTGCTGCGGCGAGAGTACGAGCAGTACTTC.

V gene TRBV19 combines with J gene TRBJ1-2; D remains unclear. Germline values: CDR1 LNHDA, CDR2 SQIVND (reference sequence). This CDR3 is 12 amino acids long. CDR3 coding DNA: TGTGGAGCGGGAAGCCTTATCTATGGCTACACCTTC. Translation: CGAGSLIYGYTF.

This sequence joins TRBV27 and TRBJ2-1, with 8 bases lining up with TRBD1. V trimming: 4 bases; J trimming: 3 bases; junction bases outside the gene matches: 5. This CDR3 is built from 15 residues. The germline V gene encodes CDR1 MNHEY and CDR2 SMNVEV (reference sequence). The CDR3 DNA reads TGTGCCAGCAGTTCCCGGGACAGGAGCTACAATGAGCAGTTCTTC. This encodes CASSSRDRSYNEQFF.

The rearrangement links TRBV19 to TRBJ2-1; either TRBD1 or TRBD2 may supply D (6 bases each). The CDR3 extends over 16 amino acids. The germline gives CDR1 LNHDA, CDR2 SQIVND (reference sequence). V lost 2 bases and J 7 bases, leaving 18 bases between the germline ends. The CDR3 region is CASSITGGRVGNEQFF. DNA of the CDR3: TGTGCCAGTAGTATAACCGGGGGCCGGGTAGGGAATGAGCAGTTCTTC.

The chain combines TRBV4-1 with TRBJ1-1; TRBD1 matches 10 bases. V dropped 3 bases and J dropped 6; count of bases not matched to a gene: 10. This CDR3 is built from 16 residues. The germline V gene has CDR1 MGHRA and CDR2 YSYEKL. This chain's CDR3 is CASSHTGTGVNAEAFF. The CDR3 nucleotides are TGCGCCAGCAGCCATACCGGGACAGGGGTAAACGCTGAAGCTTTCTTT.

The count of this clone is one. The chain combines TRBV11-2 with TRBJ2-3; TRBD2 matches at 12 bases. The CDR3 loop spans 18 amino acids. The germline CDR1 and CDR2 sequences are SGHAT and FQNNGV. After removal of 0 bases from V and 6 bases from J, the junction contained 10 bases not matched to a gene. The CDR3 DNA is TGTGCCAGCAGCTTAGATCCGCTAGCGGGAGGGCAGCTGGATACGCAGTATTTT. Protein sequence: CASSLDPLAGGQLDTQYF. Supplemented by reference TRBV11-2 and TRBJ2-3, the full variable domain reads EAGVAQSPRYKIIEKRQSVAFWCNPISGHATLYWYQQILGQGPKLLIQFQNNGVVDDSQLPKDRFSAERLKGVDSTLKIQPAKLEDSAVYLCASSLDPLAGGQLDTQYFGPGTRLTVL.